The rows below give T cell receptor beta chains drawn from one sample of a study of somatic mutations in cytotoxic T cells in rheumatoid arthritis. Profiling relied on immunoSEQ multiplex PCR, and the TCRdb table lists in-frame clones only, not all of them. The data contain more than 6,000 clones, less than 75% of them seen just once; the ten biggest clones take up around 40%. Material for sequencing was CD8+ T cells sorted from blood. Source of these receptors: a man in his forties in good health. Both conserved end residues are trimmed from each CDR3. The order of the fields is J gene, CDR3 length, V gene, CDR3 protein.

j_call: TRBJ2-1
cdr3_length: 9
v_call: TRBV29-1
cdr3_aa: SVPTHNEQF

j_call: TRBJ1-3
cdr3_length: 15
v_call: TRBV4-1
cdr3_aa: ASSQDTPGSSGNTIY

j_call: TRBJ1-1
cdr3_length: 11
v_call: TRBV7-9
cdr3_aa: ASSLGLAPEAF

j_call: TRBJ2-2
cdr3_length: 14
v_call: TRBV7-9
cdr3_aa: ASSPSSGVGTGELF

j_call: TRBJ2-7
cdr3_length: 11
v_call: TRBV10-1
cdr3_aa: ATAPGADYEQY

j_call: TRBJ2-1
cdr3_length: 12
v_call: TRBV5-8
cdr3_aa: ASSRGGGYNEQF

j_call: TRBJ2-2
cdr3_length: 13
v_call: TRBV11-2
cdr3_aa: ASSFREAGALKLF

j_call: TRBJ1-3
cdr3_length: 13
v_call: TRBV28
cdr3_aa: ASSFAGVTGNTIY

j_call: TRBJ2-3
cdr3_length: 9
v_call: TRBV27
cdr3_aa: ASSLGGGMY

j_call: TRBJ2-3
cdr3_length: 17
v_call: TRBV7-7
cdr3_aa: ASSLAPFLAEASTDTQY

j_call: TRBJ2-1
cdr3_length: 12
v_call: TRBV5-1
cdr3_aa: ASSLVGSYNGQF

j_call: TRBJ2-7
cdr3_length: 16
v_call: TRBV7-8
cdr3_aa: ASSFKTDWTGVPYEQY

j_call: TRBJ2-5
cdr3_length: 13
v_call: TRBV29-1
cdr3_aa: SVVVRDRLQETQY

j_call: TRBJ1-5
cdr3_length: 13
v_call: TRBV5-6
cdr3_aa: ASSLGGFSSQPQH

j_call: TRBJ2-3
cdr3_length: 15
v_call: TRBV4-2
cdr3_aa: ASSPLGGGEGADTQY

j_call: TRBJ1-2
cdr3_length: 11
v_call: TRBV5-8
cdr3_aa: ASSFLNSYGYT

j_call: TRBJ2-5
cdr3_length: 13
v_call: TRBV28
cdr3_aa: ASSLEIAGGVTQY

j_call: TRBJ2-3
cdr3_length: 15
v_call: TRBV5-4
cdr3_aa: ASNPLGTSLSTDTQY

j_call: TRBJ1-2
cdr3_length: 11
v_call: TRBV5-6
cdr3_aa: ASSLVQAYGYT

j_call: TRBJ2-3
cdr3_length: 12
v_call: TRBV6-4
cdr3_aa: ASSDGGDTDTQY